A selection of T cell receptor beta chains follows, all from one sample in a study of blood T cell repertoires in COVID-19. Sequencing used immunoSEQ multiplex PCR; TCRdb keeps in-frame clones, though not all of them. This table has 200,000 to 250,000 clones, around 83% appearing once. The specimen sequenced was peripheral blood. The receptors come from a woman between 65 and 79 years old with COVID-19, enrolled during active disease. CDR3s include the opening cysteine and the closing phenylalanine or tryptophan. The order of the fields is V gene, CDR3 protein.

TRBV7-2	CASSPGDSLGNYGYTF
TRBV6-2/TRBV6-3	CASSTRTTAYNEQFF
TRBV9	CASSVLSDSSGNTIYF
TRBV7-9	CASSQEAAPSYEQYF
TRBV5-1	CASSLGDRDLGEQYF
TRBV9	CASSVAPRDSSGNTIYF
TRBV10-3	CATRQGNTEAFF
TRBV4-3	CASSRSRPGGLSGANVLTF
TRBV6-2/TRBV6-3	CASSPRTVSNQPQHF
TRBV7-3	CASSLTSGKDNRQFF
TRBV2	CASSAWAEQYF
TRBV19	CASSSGQTEAFF
TRBV14	CASSQVSGAASYEQYF
TRBV7-6	CASSLEIASTDTQYF
TRBV2	CASRESPFGEQFF
TRBV19	CASRNRDRGRSQPQHF
TRBV7-2	CASSSDQGARKLFF
TRBV7-2	CASSLDRGSTDTQYF
TRBV28	CASGPAGFEEQYF
TRBV28	CASSFFRGNEQYF
TRBV7-2	CASSFGGTGGKREQYF
TRBV2	CASSGGRARAEETQYF
TRBV5-4	CASSRRDYNSPLHF
TRBV7-9	CASSILTGSNEKLFF
TRBV30	CAGGGTIPTYEQYF
TRBV10-2	CASSESPRETQYF
TRBV19	CASRKGGQGLYEQYF
TRBV15	CATSPQLNTEAFF
TRBV7-9	CASSSPAGSGNTIYF
TRBV15	CATSVRTFGNEQFF
TRBV3-1/TRBV3-2	CASSQNPGLAYNEQFF
TRBV7-2	CASRPTSGTLDPYEQYF
TRBV7-6	CASSTLKGAQQFF
TRBV2	CATSSWGVSNQPQHF
TRBV27	CASSSGTGRNQPQHF
TRBV4-2	CASSQEGRGNSYNEQFF
TRBV28	CASSLMEGQGTDTQYF
TRBV7-6	CASSYLGGGVMNTEAFF
TRBV27	CASSWSSSPETQYF
TRBV27	CASSWRQITGELFF
TRBV18	CASSTTTGLYGYTF
TRBV2	CASSELAEQYF
TRBV6-1	CASSSGQLAKNIQYF
TRBV6-4	CASTYDVGGNQPQHF
TRBV7-2	CASSLGGTGTNEKLFF
TRBV5-1	CASSPGTGNFEQYF
TRBV5-4	CASSDRITPGSYEQYF
TRBV2	CASIRGSKGSYEQYF
TRBV9	CASSVAPAGAEAFF
TRBV7-8	CASSLVAGRIGGYTF
TRBV27	CASSFYQGWTEAFF
TRBV7-9	CASSLQGGYTF
TRBV6-5	CASSYTWGGTYGYTF
TRBV27	CASSLSSNSPLHF
TRBV19	CASSISGTPVNQPQHF
TRBV27	CASSFGDRASPLHF
TRBV2	CASRAGLADQETQYF
TRBV11-2	CASSLDSLGTISYEQYF
TRBV29-1	CSVETQGVRGYTF